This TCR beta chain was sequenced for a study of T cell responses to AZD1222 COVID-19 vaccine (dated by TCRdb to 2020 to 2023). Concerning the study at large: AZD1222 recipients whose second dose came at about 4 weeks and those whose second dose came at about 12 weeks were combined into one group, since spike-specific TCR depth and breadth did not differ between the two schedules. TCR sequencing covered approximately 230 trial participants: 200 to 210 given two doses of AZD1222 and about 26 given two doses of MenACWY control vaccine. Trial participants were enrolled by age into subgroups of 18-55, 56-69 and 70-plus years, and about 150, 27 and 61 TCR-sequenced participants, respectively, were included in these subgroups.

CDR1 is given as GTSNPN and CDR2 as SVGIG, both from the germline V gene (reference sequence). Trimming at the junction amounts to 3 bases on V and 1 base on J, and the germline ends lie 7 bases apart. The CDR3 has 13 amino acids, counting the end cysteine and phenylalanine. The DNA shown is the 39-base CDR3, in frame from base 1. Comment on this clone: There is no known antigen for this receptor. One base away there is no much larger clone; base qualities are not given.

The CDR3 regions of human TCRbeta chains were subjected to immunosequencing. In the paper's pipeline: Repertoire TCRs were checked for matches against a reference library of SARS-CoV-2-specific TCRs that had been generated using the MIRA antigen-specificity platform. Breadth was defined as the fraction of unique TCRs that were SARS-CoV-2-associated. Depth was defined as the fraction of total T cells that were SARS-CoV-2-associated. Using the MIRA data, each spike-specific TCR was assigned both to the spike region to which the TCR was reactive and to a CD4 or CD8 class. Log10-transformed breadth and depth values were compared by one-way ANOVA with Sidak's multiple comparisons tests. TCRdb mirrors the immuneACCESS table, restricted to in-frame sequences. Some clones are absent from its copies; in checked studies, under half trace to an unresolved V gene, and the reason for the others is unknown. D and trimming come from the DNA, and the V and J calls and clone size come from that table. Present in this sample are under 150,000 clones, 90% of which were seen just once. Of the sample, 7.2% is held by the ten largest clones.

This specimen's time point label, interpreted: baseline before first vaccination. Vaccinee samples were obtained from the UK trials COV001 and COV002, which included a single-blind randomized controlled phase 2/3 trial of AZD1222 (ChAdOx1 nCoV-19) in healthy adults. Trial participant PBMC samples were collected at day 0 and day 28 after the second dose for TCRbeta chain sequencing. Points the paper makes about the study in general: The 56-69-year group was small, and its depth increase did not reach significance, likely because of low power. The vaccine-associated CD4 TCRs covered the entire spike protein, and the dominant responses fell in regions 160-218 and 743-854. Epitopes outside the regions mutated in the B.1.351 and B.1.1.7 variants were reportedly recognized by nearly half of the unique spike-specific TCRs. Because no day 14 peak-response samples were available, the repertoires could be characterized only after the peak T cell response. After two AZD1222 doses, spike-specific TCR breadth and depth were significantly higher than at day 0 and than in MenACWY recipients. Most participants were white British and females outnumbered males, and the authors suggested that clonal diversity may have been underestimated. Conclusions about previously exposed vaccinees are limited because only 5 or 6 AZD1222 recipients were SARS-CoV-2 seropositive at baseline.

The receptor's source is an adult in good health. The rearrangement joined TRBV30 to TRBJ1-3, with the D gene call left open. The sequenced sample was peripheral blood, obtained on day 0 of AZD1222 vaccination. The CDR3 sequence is CAWSLFSGNTIYF. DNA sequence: TGTGCCTGGAGCCTCTTTTCTGGAAACACCATATATTTT.